The sequence of this TCR beta chain was determined in a study of identical twins. A single record per CDR3 protein comes from TCRdb applying MiXCR to the 5' RACE reads. The table lists a few hundred thousand distinct CDR3 sequences, approximately 8.3% of them singletons, with roughly 3% in the top ten. The CDR3 is 14 residues long. All of the donors were Caucasians in good health. These data also featured in a second study, about yellow fever vaccine responses in identical twins.

Sequencing was performed on CD8+ T cells sorted from blood. The V gene is TRBV21-1, the J gene TRBJ1-2. TRBV21-1 is described as a pseudogene. The receptor was derived from a young woman in good health. CDR3 in DNA: TGTGCCAGCAACCACGCCGGGGCCTCAAATGGCTACACCTTC. Its protein product is CASNHAGASNGYTF.